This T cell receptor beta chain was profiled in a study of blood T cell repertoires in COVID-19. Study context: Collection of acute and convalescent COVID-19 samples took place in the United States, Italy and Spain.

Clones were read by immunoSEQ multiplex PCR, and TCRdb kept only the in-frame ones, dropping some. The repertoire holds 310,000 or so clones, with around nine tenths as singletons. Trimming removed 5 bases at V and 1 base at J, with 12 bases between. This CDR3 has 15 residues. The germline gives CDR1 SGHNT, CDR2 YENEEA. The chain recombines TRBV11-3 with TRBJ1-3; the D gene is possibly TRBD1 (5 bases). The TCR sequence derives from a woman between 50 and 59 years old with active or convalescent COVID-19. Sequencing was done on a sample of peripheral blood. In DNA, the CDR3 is TGTGCCAGCAGCAGGACCGGGGGGTCTGGAAACACCATATATTTT. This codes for CASSRTGGSGNTIYF.